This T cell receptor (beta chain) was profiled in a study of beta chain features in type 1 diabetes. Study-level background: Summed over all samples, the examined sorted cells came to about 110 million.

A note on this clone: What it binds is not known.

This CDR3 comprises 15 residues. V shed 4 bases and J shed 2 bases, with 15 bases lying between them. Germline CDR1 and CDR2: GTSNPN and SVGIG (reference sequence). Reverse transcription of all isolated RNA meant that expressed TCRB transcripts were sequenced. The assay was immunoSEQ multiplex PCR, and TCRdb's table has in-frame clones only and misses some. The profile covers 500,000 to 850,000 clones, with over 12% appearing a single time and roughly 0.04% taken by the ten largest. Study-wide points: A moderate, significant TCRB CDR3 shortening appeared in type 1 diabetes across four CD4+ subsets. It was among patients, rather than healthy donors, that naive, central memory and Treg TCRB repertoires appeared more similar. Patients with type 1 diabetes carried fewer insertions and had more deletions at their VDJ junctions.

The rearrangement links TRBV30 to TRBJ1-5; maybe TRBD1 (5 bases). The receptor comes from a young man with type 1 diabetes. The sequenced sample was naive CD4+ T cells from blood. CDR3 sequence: CAWTPKGGGNQPQHF. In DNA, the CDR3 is TGTGCCTGGACCCCAAAGGGAGGGGGCAATCAGCCCCAGCATTTT.